The 8 T cell receptor beta chains listed next were all sequenced from one sample in a study of cytotoxic CD8 clonotypes in ibrutinib-treated CLL. Profiled with immunoSEQ multiplex PCR; TCRdb holds only in-frame clones, not every one. There are some 160,000 clones in the sample; roughly 80% occur only once, and roughly 2% lies in the top ten. The source material was PBMCs, sampled after 12 months of ibrutinib treatment. These receptors all come from a human donor with chronic lymphocytic leukemia.

The rearrangement links TRBV25-1 to TRBJ1-2; D ambiguous. Trimming took 2 bases from V and 5 from J, leaving 12 bases between them. Germline loops: CDR1 MGHDK, CDR2 SYGVNS. This CDR3 has 14 amino acids. CDR3 sequence (DNA): TGTGCCAGCAGTGAACGTGGCCCTACTTATGGCTACACCTTC. Protein product: CASSERGPTYGYTF.

In its sample, this clone was seen once. The chain recombines TRBV9 with TRBJ1-3; D gene uncertain. Trimming cost V 0 bases and J 0 bases, with 4 bases left between them. The CDR3 totals 14 residues. Germline assignment: CDR1 SGDLS and CDR2 YYNGEE. The chain's CDR3 is CASSVEASGNTIYF. Here the CDR3 DNA reads TGTGCCAGCAGCGTAGAAGCCTCTGGAAACACCATATATTTT.

CDR3 in amino acids: CASSVLGGSNTGELFF. CDR3 sequence (DNA): TGTGCCAGCAGCGTATTGGGCGGGAGTAACACCGGGGAGCTGTTTTTT. This chain links TRBV9 with TRBJ2-2; 7 bases agree with TRBD2. CDR3 length: 16 residues. Germline V gene sequence: CDR1 SGDLS, CDR2 YYNGEE. V lost 1 base and J lost 2; bases outside the gene matches: 5.

This clone was recorded only once. This rearrangement joins TRBV2 to TRBJ1-4; 8 bases are a match to TRBD1. Germline V CDR1 and CDR2: SNHLY, FYNNEI. The CDR3 length is 17 residues. Trimming at V came to 7 bases and at J to 0 bases, leaving 10 bases not matched to a gene. In DNA, the CDR3 is TGTGCCAGCACCGGGAGGGACAGGACTTCAACTAATGAAAAACTGTTTTTT. Its translation is CASTGRDRTSTNEKLFF.

The chain couples TRBV4-2 to TRBJ1-2; weak D call: TRBD1 (5 bases). CDR3 length: 16 residues. Trimming pared 0 bases from V and 6 bases from J, leaving 17 bases between. Germline loops: CDR1 LGHNA, CDR2 YNFKEQ. CDR3 in DNA: TGTGCCAGCAGCCAAGAAAAATGGGGCAGGCCGGATGGCTACACCTTC. This sequence encodes CASSQEKWGRPDGYTF.

The chain links TRBV7-3 to TRBJ2-7; D is undetermined. V was shortened by 2 bases and J by 2 bases, with 7 bases between the two germline ends. CDR1 SGHTA and CDR2 FQGTGA come from the germline V gene. The CDR3 sequence is 13 residues long. CDR3 in DNA: TGTGCCAGCAGCTTAGGTAGGCCCTACGAGCAGTACTTC. Its translation: CASSLGRPYEQYF.

The chain uses TRBV4-2 and TRBJ1-3; TRBD1 agrees at 8 bases. Per germline, CDR1 LGHNA and CDR2 YNFKEQ. The V segment lost 0 bases and the J segment 2 bases; nucleotides outside the gene matches: 6. This CDR3 has 17 residues. This CDR3 is CASSQDQRQGTGNTIYF. The CDR3 DNA is TGTGCCAGCAGCCAAGATCAGAGACAGGGGACTGGAAACACCATATATTTT.

The rearrangement links TRBV28 to TRBJ2-7; 14 bases match TRBD2. The CDR3 loop spans 17 amino acids. The V gene's germline CDR1 is MDHEN and CDR2 SYDVKM. The ends lost 6 bases at V and 5 bases at J; junction bases unmatched: 12. CDR3 DNA: TGTGCCAGCAGCCGACTAGCGGGAGGGGTCAACGAGGACGAGCAGTACTTC. Translating it yields CASSRLAGGVNEDEQYF.